This T cell receptor beta chain appears in the sequencing data of a study of cytomegalovirus exposure and HLA in healthy donors. Libraries were prepared by immunoSEQ multiplex PCR; TCRdb keeps only in-frame clonotypes and omits some of them. This table holds 200,000 to 250,000 clones, 90% to 95% found once. A word on this clone: The antigen remains undetermined.

V lost 6 bases, J lost 5 bases, and 16 bases stayed unmatched. This CDR3 region has 16 residues. Germline-derived CDR1 and CDR2 are MNHNY and SVGAGI (reference sequence). Study-wide findings and caveats: The study recorded 150 to 200 TCR beta chains that were cytomegalovirus-associated. Reports credit the classifier with highly specific, highly sensitive diagnosis of cytomegalovirus status.

This receptor was obtained from a young woman in good health and CMV-seronegative. The chain uses TRBV6-6 and TRBJ2-7, with 7 bases identical to TRBD2. Sequences were obtained from PBMCs. In DNA, the CDR3 is TGTGCCAGCAGCACACTCCCTAGCGGACCGGGGGACGAGCAGTACTTC. It encodes CASSTLPSGPGDEQYF.